The 26 T cell receptor beta chains below were found in one sample sequenced in a study of persistence of HIV-infected CD4 T cells (dated by TCRdb to 2020 to 2021). The sample's treatment or condition label, decoded: suppressive antiretroviral therapy. A pool of overlapping 15-mer peptides from HIV-1 Gag, at 0.95 to 1 ug per peptide per mL, was used to stimulate the cells. Memory populations depleted of antigen-responding cells were obtained by sorting nonresponding CD40L-negative CD69-negative CD45RO-high memory CD4+ T cells. No antigen has been assigned to these receptors. The immunoSEQ hsTCRB assay version 4, run in survey mode, was used to sequence TCRbeta repertoires from genomic DNA. TCRdb took over this immuneACCESS table, retaining in-frame rearrangements with V and J assigned. Such tables are incomplete; in checked studies, under half of the missing clones stem from an unresolved V gene, and the remainder is unexplained. The sample includes 25,000 to 40,000 clones, with roughly four fifths observed a single time. Of the sample, under 20% falls within the top ten clones.

Sequenced here: CD4+ T cells sorted from PBMCs after roughly 18-hour stimulation, sampled from a patient who received antiretroviral therapy. This specimen's cell subset or site label, per the study, means: CD40L-CD69- CD45RO-high memory CD4 T cells not responding to Gag peptides. The receptors originated from an adult woman with HIV who was CMV-seropositive.

The chain recombines TRBV5-1 with TRBJ2-6, with no clear D. The V end lost 2 bases, the J end lost 2 bases, and 8 bases lay between the germline ends. The CDR3 is made up of 15 amino acids. The germline V gene has CDR1 SGHRS and CDR2 YFSETQ. The CDR3 spells CASSLDPPGANVLTF. The CDR3 nucleotides are TGCGCCAGCAGCTTAGATCCCCCTGGGGCCAACGTCCTGACTTTC.

This chain connects TRBV7-9 to TRBJ1-3; the match to TRBD1 covers 9 bases. CDR1 SEHNR and CDR2 FQNEAQ come from the germline V gene (reference sequence). The CDR3 consists of 16 residues. V dropped 5 bases and J dropped 2; count of bases not matched to a gene: 7. Written as DNA, the CDR3 is TGTGCCAGCAGCCAAGGGACAGGGAGGGCTGGAAACACCATATATTTT. Translation: CASSQGTGRAGNTIYF.

The gene calls are TRBV27 and TRBJ1-2, with D perhaps TRBD1 (5 bases). Germline-derived CDR1 and CDR2 are MNHEY and SMNVEV (reference sequence). Trimming left V 6 bases short and J 6 bases short, with 14 bases between. The CDR3 extends over 13 amino acids. The CDR3 protein is CASSRRGGDGYTF. The CDR3 DNA follows: TGTGCCAGCAGCCGTCGCGGGGGAGATGGCTACACCTTC.

The V gene is TRBV12-3 or TRBV12-4, the J gene TRBJ1-3; D is unresolved. CDR3 length: 12 amino acids. V was trimmed by 3 bases and J by 4 bases, leaving 4 bases between them. Here the CDR3 DNA reads TGTGCCAGCAGTTTGACCGGAAACACCATATATTTT. Translated: CASSLTGNTIYF.

Remarks on this clone: The same CDR3 can be traced to other DNA sequences in this sample. J is TRBJ1-5 and V is TRBV18; D might be TRBD1 (6 bases). The CDR3 consists of 14 residues. Trimming left V 6 bases short and J 2 bases short, with 11 bases between. From germline, CDR1 is KGHSH and CDR2 LQKENI. CDR3 residues: CASSPGGRNQPQHF. CDR3 sequence (DNA): TGTGCCAGCTCTCCCGGGGGGCGCAATCAGCCCCAGCATTTT.

This clone has just a few counts. The CDR3 here is CASSPGGGAGMNTEAFF. CDR3 in DNA: TGCGCCAGCAGCCCAGGAGGCGGCGCGGGGATGAACACTGAAGCTTTCTTT. The V gene is TRBV5-1, the J gene TRBJ1-1, with D unclear. The CDR3 has 17 amino acids. Germline-derived CDR1 and CDR2 are SGHRS and YFSETQ. V was cut by 4 bases and J by 0 bases, with 19 bases left in between.

This clone was detected once. This chain joins TRBV9 and TRBJ1-4, with D possibly TRBD1 on 5 matching bases. V lost 10 bases, J lost 8 bases, and 21 bases lay in between. The CDR3 has 14 residues. CDR1 is SGDLS, CDR2 YYNGEE, per germline. CDR3 residues: CASSQGVGREKLFF. In nucleotides, the CDR3 is TGTGCCTCCTCTCAAGGGGTCGGGAGGGAAAAACTGTTTTTT.

CDR3 DNA sequence: TGTGCCAGCAGCTTAGGGACAGCCTACAATGAGCAGTTCTTC. Its protein is CASSLGTAYNEQFF. The J gene is TRBJ2-1, the V gene TRBV7-4, with D possibly TRBD1 on 6 matching bases. This CDR3 comprises 14 residues. The V gene lost 1 base and the J gene lost 2 bases, with 6 bases spanning the gap. CDR1 and CDR2 from the germline V gene are SGHVT and SQSDAQ.

The chain combines TRBV20-1 with TRBJ2-1; no reliable D call. Germline V gene sequence: CDR1 DFQATT, CDR2 SNEGSKA (reference sequence). Trimming pared 0 bases from V and 10 bases from J, leaving 7 bases between. The CDR3 is 11 residues long. In nucleotides, the CDR3 is TGCAGTGCTAGAGACATAGCAGAGCAGTTCTTC. Translation: CSARDIAEQFF.

CDR3 in DNA: TGTGCCAGCATAACGGGGGGCCGCCAAGAGACCCAGTACTTC. Translation gives CASITGGRQETQYF. The rearrangement uses TRBV2 and TRBJ2-5; D is possibly TRBD2 (7 bases). This CDR3 has 14 amino acids. V gave up 7 bases and J gave up 1 base, with 13 bases separating them. The germline gives CDR1 SNHLY, CDR2 FYNNEI.

The chain uses TRBV9 and TRBJ1-3, with a possible D match to TRBD1 (5 bases). CDR3 length: 16 residues. V was trimmed by 4 bases and J by 4 bases, leaving 18 bases between them. The germline gives CDR1 SGDLS, CDR2 YYNGEE. CDR3 sequence: CASSPTEQLRGNTIYF. CDR3 DNA: TGTGCCAGCAGCCCGACAGAACAACTACGCGGAAACACCATATATTTT.

V usage is TRBV18 and J usage is TRBJ2-1, with 11 bases identical to TRBD2. Trimming at V came to 4 bases and at J to 2 bases, leaving 1 base not matched to a gene. The CDR3 has 15 amino acids. Per the germline V gene, CDR1 is KGHSH and CDR2 is LQKENI. This chain's CDR3 is CASSQLAGAYNEQFF. CDR3 DNA: TGTGCCAGCTCACAACTAGCGGGGGCCTACAATGAGCAGTTCTTC.

This chain links TRBV18 with TRBJ1-1, with D uncertain. The germline V gene encodes CDR1 KGHSH and CDR2 LQKENI. The CDR3 is made up of 13 amino acids. Trimming removed 3 bases from V and 7 bases from J, with 12 bases in between. The CDR3 region has the DNA TGTGCCAGCTCACCCACAGTCCTGAGTGAAGCTTTCTTT. It is translated as CASSPTVLSEAFF.

This clone was found a few times. The chain joins TRBV10-3 to TRBJ1-1, with D possibly TRBD1 on 6 matching bases. The germline gives CDR1 ENHRY, CDR2 SYGVKD. CDR3 size: 14 residues. V was trimmed by 8 bases and J by 0 bases, leaving 13 bases between them. The chain's CDR3 is CAIRAGEMNTEAFF. Written as DNA, the CDR3 is TGTGCCATCCGGGCAGGGGAGATGAACACTGAAGCTTTCTTT.

This clone came up a few times. V usage is TRBV5-1 and J usage is TRBJ1-2; 7 nucleotides agree with TRBD1. The CDR3 sequence is 13 residues long. Germline assignment: CDR1 SGHRS and CDR2 YFSETQ. V lost 5 bases, J lost 4 bases, and 5 bases stayed unmatched. In nucleotides, the CDR3 is TGCGCCAGCAGAATAGGGACAGCCTATGGCTACACCTTC. Amino acid sequence: CASRIGTAYGYTF.

About this clone: At one of its ends the junction is not consistent with the germline gene, which may arise from a read error. The rearrangement joins TRBV7-3 to TRBJ1-1; 7 bases are a match to TRBD1. The germline V gene has CDR1 SGHTA and CDR2 FQGTGA. The CDR3 runs to 13 residues. DNA for the CDR3: TGTGCCAGCAGCGTAACCGGGACAGATAAAGCTTTCTTT. It translates to CASSVTGTDKAFF.

The chain joins TRBV14 to TRBJ2-3, with D possibly being TRBD2 (6 bases). CDR1 and CDR2 from the germline V gene are SGHDN and FVKESK. The germline V and J ends were trimmed by 0 bases and 1 base, with 8 bases remaining between them. There are 15 residues in the CDR3. The CDR3 loop is CASSQDRRGTDTQYF. The CDR3 DNA follows: TGTGCCAGCAGCCAAGACCGGAGGGGCACAGATACGCAGTATTTT. Full variable domain (outside the CDR3, taken from reference TRBV14 and TRBJ2-3): EAGVTQFPSHSVIEKGQTVTLRCDPISGHDNLYWYRRVMGKEIKFLLHFVKESKQDESGMPNNRFLAERTGGTYSTLKVQPAELEDSGVYFCASSQDRRGTDTQYFGPGTRLTVL.

The chain combines TRBV7-2 with TRBJ2-5; D gene uncertain. CDR3 length equals 15 residues. Germline V gene lookup returns CDR1 SGHTA and CDR2 FQGNSA. Trimming pared 5 bases from V and 1 base from J, leaving 14 bases between. As DNA, the CDR3 is TGTGCCAGCAGCGCCATGGTCGGCCCCCAAGAGACCCAGTACTTC. Its translation: CASSAMVGPQETQYF.

The genes are TRBV7-3 and TRBJ1-3; TRBD1 is a possible D gene (6 bases). The CDR3 extends over 16 amino acids. With 5 bases removed from V and 0 bases from J, the gap between germline ends came to 14 bases. The V gene's germline CDR1 is SGHTA and CDR2 FQGTGA. The CDR3 bases are TGTGCCAGCAGCCCAGTGACAGGAAACTCTGGAAACACCATATATTTT. Protein product: CASSPVTGNSGNTIYF.

The chain is built from TRBV6-5 and TRBJ2-7, with 16 bases matching TRBD2. Germline loops: CDR1 MNHEY, CDR2 SVGAGI. The CDR3 spans 16 residues. J was trimmed by 4 bases and V by 4 bases; bases with no gene match: 4. CDR3 region: CASSSKGLAGGYEQYF. CDR3 bases: TGTGCCAGCAGTTCCAAGGGACTAGCGGGAGGGTACGAGCAGTACTTC.

The rearrangement links TRBV19 to TRBJ2-1; D uncertain. The CDR3 is made up of 14 amino acids. Germline assignment: CDR1 LNHDA and CDR2 SQIVND (reference sequence). The V and J ends lost 10 bases and 4 bases respectively, with 17 bases between them. Here the CDR3 DNA reads TGTGCCACCAGAGAGACTCCGGGTTACAATGAGCAGTTCTTC. This sequence encodes CATRETPGYNEQFF.

A note on this clone: Other DNA sequences in this sample translate to the same CDR3. The gene calls are TRBV7-6 and TRBJ2-1; no clear D gene. V lost 1 base, J lost 3 bases, and 4 bases lay in between. The length of the CDR3 is 13 residues. Germline-derived CDR1 and CDR2 are SGHVS and FNYEAQ. The CDR3 region is CASSLGSYNEQFF. CDR3 DNA sequence: TGTGCCAGCAGCTTAGGTAGCTACAATGAGCAGTTCTTC.

The chain joins TRBV7-2 to TRBJ2-1; D not resolved. Germline V CDR1 and CDR2: SGHTA, FQGNSA. The CDR3 covers 15 residues. Trimming took 8 bases from V and 0 from J, leaving 14 bases between them. The DNA of the CDR3 is TGTGCCAGCCGTGACCCTGGCGGCTCCTACAATGAGCAGTTCTTC. Protein product: CASRDPGGSYNEQFF.

This clone was detected once. The chain joins TRBV6-1 to TRBJ2-3, with D unclear. Trimming stripped 3 bases from V and 3 bases from J, with 10 bases between. Germline-derived CDR1 and CDR2 are MNHNS and SASEGT. The CDR3 contains 14 residues. The CDR3 DNA sequence: TGTGCCAGCAGTGAGGGCCATGCGACAGATACGCAGTATTTT. Translating gives CASSEGHATDTQYF.

The gene calls are TRBV5-1 and TRBJ1-2, with D perhaps TRBD1 (5 bases). Trimming took off 0 bases at V and 0 bases at J, with 21 bases between the two ends. The CDR3 spans 19 residues. Germline values: CDR1 SGHRS, CDR2 YFSETQ. The CDR3 loop is CASSLGLRGGRIPNYGYTF. CDR3 DNA sequence: TGCGCCAGCAGCTTGGGGCTGCGCGGGGGGAGAATACCTAACTATGGCTACACCTTC. Variable domain in full (rest from reference TRBV5-1 and TRBJ1-2): KAGVTQTPRYLIKTRGQQVTLSCSPISGHRSVSWYQQTPGQGLQFLFEYFSETQRNKGNFPGRFSGRQFSNSRSEMNVSTLELGDSALYLCASSLGLRGGRIPNYGYTFGSGTRLTVV.

The rearrangement links TRBV19 to TRBJ2-2, with D perhaps matching TRBD1 (6 bases). This CDR3 comprises 14 residues. Germline V lookup: CDR1 LNHDA, CDR2 SQIVND (reference sequence). Trimming removed 10 bases from V and 6 bases from J, with 18 bases in between. CDR3 nucleotide sequence: TGTGCCACCAACGGACAGTTTTTCCCCGGGGAGCTGTTTTTT. Encoded protein: CATNGQFFPGELFF. The full variable domain, completed using reference TRBV19 and TRBJ2-2, is DGGITQSPKYLFRKEGQNVTLSCEQNLNHDAMYWYRQDPGQGLRLIYYSQIVNDFQKGDIAEGYSVSREKKESFPLTVTSAQKNPTAFYLCATNGQFFPGELFFGEGSRLTVL.